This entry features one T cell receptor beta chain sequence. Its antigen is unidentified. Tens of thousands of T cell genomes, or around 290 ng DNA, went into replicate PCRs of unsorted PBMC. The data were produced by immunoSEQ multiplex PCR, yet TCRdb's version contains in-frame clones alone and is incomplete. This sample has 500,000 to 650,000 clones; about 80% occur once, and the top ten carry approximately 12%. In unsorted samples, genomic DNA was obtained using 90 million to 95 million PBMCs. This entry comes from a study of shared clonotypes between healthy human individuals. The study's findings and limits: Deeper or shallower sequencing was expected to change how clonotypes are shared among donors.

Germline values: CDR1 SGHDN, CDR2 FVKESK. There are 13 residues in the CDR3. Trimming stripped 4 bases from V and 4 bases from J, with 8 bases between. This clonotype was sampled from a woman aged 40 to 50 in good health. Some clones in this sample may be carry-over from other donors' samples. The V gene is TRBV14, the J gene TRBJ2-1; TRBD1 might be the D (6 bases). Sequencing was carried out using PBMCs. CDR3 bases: TGTGCCAGCAGCCGGGACACGTACAATGAGCAGTTCTTC. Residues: CASSRDTYNEQFF.